This TCR beta chain was identified in a study of blood T cell repertoires in COVID-19. The overall study: Some COVID-19 samples were acute and others convalescent; all came from the United States, Italy and Spain. Nucleic acid was either cDNA or gDNA, and it came from T cells, B-cell-depleted T cells, or PBMCs.

Authors' analysis steps: Scientists estimated how many nucleated cells there were by amplifying reference gene primers. The method was immunoSEQ multiplex PCR; TCRdb's version includes in-frame clones alone and lacks a portion of them. That table supplies the V and J calls and clone size; D and trimming were determined from the DNA. The data show more than 250,000 clones, roughly 88% seen once. This CDR3 spans 15 amino acids. The germline V and J ends were trimmed by 5 bases and 3 bases, with 13 bases remaining between them. Germline loops: CDR1 MDHEN, CDR2 SYDVKM. This clonotype originated in a human donor in a cohort sampled during active COVID-19. This sequence joins TRBV28 and TRBJ1-4; tentative D call: TRBD1 (6 bases). Sequenced material: peripheral blood. The CDR3 bases are TGTGCCAGCAGTCTTACACAGGGTCCTAATGAAAAACTGTTTTTT. This translates into CASSLTQGPNEKLFF.